Shown below are 16 T cell receptor beta chains from a single sample sequenced in a study. TCRdb reprocessed the RT-PCR reads with MiXCR, giving one entry per CDR3 protein. The table lists hundreds of thousands of distinct CDR3 sequences, approximately 14% of them singletons. Sequencing input: memory CD4+ T cells from blood. The receptors derive from a female donor in good health, serving as a healthy control.

This clonotype appeared many times. The chain recombines TRBV7-2 with TRBJ1-1; possibly TRBD1 for D (5 bases). Germline V gene data show CDR1 as SGHTA and CDR2 as FQGNSA. Trimming removed 1 base at V and 1 base at J, with 7 bases between. The CDR3 runs 14 residues. The DNA of the CDR3 is TGTGCCAGCAGCTTAGTCGGACAGAACACTGAAGCTTTCTTT. Protein: CASSLVGQNTEAFF.

This clonotype showed up many times. The genes are TRBV20-1 and TRBJ2-5; 12 bases are shared with TRBD2. V lost 3 bases, J lost 3 bases, and 11 bases stayed unmatched. The CDR3 consists of 17 residues. Germline V CDR1 and CDR2: DFQATT, SNEGSKA (reference sequence). The CDR3 sequence: CSARFALAGGSKETQYF. In nucleotides, the CDR3 is TGCAGTGCTAGGTTCGCGCTAGCGGGAGGGAGCAAAGAGACCCAGTACTTC.

This clonotype was detected ten times or more. V and J are TRBV10-3 and TRBJ2-6; TRBD1 agrees at 10 bases. V dropped 0 bases and J dropped 2; count of bases not matched to a gene: 10. The length of the CDR3 is 20 residues. Germline V gene data show CDR1 as ENHRY and CDR2 as SYGVKD. The CDR3 DNA reads TGTGCCATCAGTGAGTCATCGGGACAGGGGAAGAGTGCTGGGGCCAACGTCCTGACTTTC. Protein: CAISESSGQGKSAGANVLTF.

This clonotype was detected many times. The chain combines TRBV24-1 with TRBJ2-2, with no clear D. CDR3 length: 13 amino acids. V was trimmed by 5 bases and J by 6 bases, leaving 9 bases between them. Germline CDR1 reads KGHDR; CDR2 reads SFDVKD. The CDR3 loop is CATSGWVPGELFF. The CDR3, as DNA: TGTGCCACCAGTGGTTGGGTCCCCGGGGAGCTGTTTTTT.

Of note for this clonotype: This is likely a read error, given that the CDR3 carries no conserved phenylalanine or tryptophan at its end. This rearrangement joins TRBV20-1 to TRBJ1-1; D call uncertain. CDR3 length: 15 amino acids. CDR1 DFQATT and CDR2 SNEGSKA come from the germline V gene (reference sequence). Trimming stripped 6 bases from V and 1 base from J, with 18 bases between. DNA for the CDR3: TGCAGTGCCACGAAGCCCGGCGGGCGGAACACTGAAGCTTTCGTT. It specifies CSATKPGGRNTEAFV.

The V call is TRBV12-3 or TRBV12-4, the J call TRBJ2-5; a possible D gene is TRBD1 (6 bases). Trimming removed 3 bases at V and 5 bases at J, with 10 bases between. This CDR3 contains 13 residues. The CDR3 reads CASSFTGRETQYF. The DNA for the CDR3 is TGTGCCAGCAGTTTTACAGGGCGGGAGACCCAGTACTTC.

This clonotype was observed many times. V is TRBV18 and J is TRBJ2-3; D is unresolved. Germline loops: CDR1 KGHSH, CDR2 LQKENI. This CDR3 contains 14 residues. The ends were cut back, 4 bases at V and 2 bases at J, with 10 bases in the middle. CDR3 sequence: CASSLGGNTDTQYF. For the CDR3, the DNA is TGTGCCAGCTCACTCGGCGGAAACACAGATACGCAGTATTTT. The full variable domain, with the rest looked up from reference TRBV18 and TRBJ2-3, is NAGVMQNPRHLVRRRGQEARLRCSPMKGHSHVYWYRQLPEEGLKFMVYLQKENIIDESGMPKERFSAEFPKEGPSILRIQQVVRGDSAAYFCASSLGGNTDTQYFGPGTRLTVL.

The chain couples TRBV6-1 to TRBJ1-1; D uncertain. CDR1 and CDR2 (germline): MNHNS, SASEGT. Trimming took off 4 bases at V and 6 bases at J, with 12 bases between the two ends. The CDR3 covers 13 residues. CDR3 residues: CASSVGGFAEAFF. The CDR3 coding sequence is TGTGCCAGCAGTGTGGGAGGGTTTGCTGAAGCTTTCTTT.

This clonotype was recorded many times. The chain joins TRBV12-3 or TRBV12-4 to TRBJ1-3, with D possibly being TRBD1 (5 bases). There are 15 residues in the CDR3. Trimming shortened V by 6 bases and J by 0 bases, and 12 bases separated the two germline ends. In DNA, the CDR3 is TGTGCCAGCAGACCCGACAGCTACTCTGGAAACACCATATATTTT. Translation gives CASRPDSYSGNTIYF.

The gene calls are TRBV5-1 and TRBJ2-7, with D perhaps matching TRBD1 (5 bases). The CDR3 length is 15 residues. CDR1 and CDR2 (germline): SGHRS, YFSETQ. Trimming removed 4 bases from V and 0 bases from J, with 14 bases in between. The CDR3 nucleotides read TGCGCCAGCAGCCGCTCCCAGGGTAGCTCCTACGAGCAGTACTTC. Translation gives CASSRSQGSSYEQYF.

The chain couples TRBV7-2 to TRBJ1-6, with 8 nucleotides matching TRBD1. Germline V lookup: CDR1 SGHTA, CDR2 FQGNSA. This CDR3 has 18 amino acids. With V trimmed by 4 bases and J by 10 bases, 18 bases remained unmatched. CDR3 nucleotides: TGTGCCAGCAGCTCCGCCCCAACCCGACAGGGGATAAAGTCACCCCTCCACTTT. Its protein product is CASSSAPTRQGIKSPLHF.

In its sample, this clonotype was seen a few times. This chain joins TRBV7-2 and TRBJ2-2; D is perhaps TRBD1 (6 bases). The CDR3 runs 18 residues. The V end lost 7 bases, the J end lost 1 base, and 22 bases lay between the germline ends. In germline, CDR1 is SGHTA, CDR2 FQGNSA. CDR3 protein: CASIPDHPGTKNTGELFF. The CDR3 nucleotides read TGTGCCAGCATTCCGGACCACCCAGGGACAAAGAACACCGGGGAGCTGTTTTTT.

This clonotype has just one count. This sequence joins TRBV28 and TRBJ1-6; 7 nucleotides line up with TRBD1. Germline loops: CDR1 MDHEN, CDR2 SYDVKM. Unmatched junction bases numbered 12, after V lost 8 bases and J lost 5 bases. This CDR3 is built from 16 residues. The chain's CDR3 is CASASAGTENNSPLHF. The CDR3 DNA reads TGTGCCAGCGCCTCAGCCGGGACAGAAAATAATTCACCCCTCCACTTT.

This chain uses TRBV7-8 with TRBJ2-4; 7 nucleotides match TRBD1. The V segment lost 5 bases and the J segment 5 bases; nucleotides outside the gene matches: 9. CDR1 is SGHVS and CDR2 is FQNEAQ in the germline V gene. The length of the CDR3 is 15 residues. The CDR3 protein is CASSPDRAAQNIQYF. Here the CDR3 DNA reads TGTGCCAGCAGCCCCGACAGGGCTGCCCAAAACATTCAGTACTTC.

The chain links TRBV9 to TRBJ1-6, with D possibly matching TRBD1 (5 bases). Germline V gives CDR1 SGDLS, CDR2 YYNGEE. The CDR3 is 15 amino acids. The V end lost 0 bases, the J end lost 6 bases, and 10 bases lay between the germline ends. As DNA, the CDR3 is TGTGCCAGCAGCGTAGATGGGGCAGCTAATTCACCCCTCCACTTT. It yields the protein CASSVDGAANSPLHF.

This clonotype was seen repeatedly, ten times or more. V is TRBV12-3 or TRBV12-4 and J is TRBJ2-3; D perhaps matches TRBD2 (6 bases). The V end lost 6 bases, the J end lost 4 bases, and 11 bases lay between the germline ends. The CDR3 is 13 amino acids. The CDR3 DNA reads TGTGCCAGCAGGCGGGGAGGCTCAGATACGCAGTATTTT. This codes for CASRRGGSDTQYF.